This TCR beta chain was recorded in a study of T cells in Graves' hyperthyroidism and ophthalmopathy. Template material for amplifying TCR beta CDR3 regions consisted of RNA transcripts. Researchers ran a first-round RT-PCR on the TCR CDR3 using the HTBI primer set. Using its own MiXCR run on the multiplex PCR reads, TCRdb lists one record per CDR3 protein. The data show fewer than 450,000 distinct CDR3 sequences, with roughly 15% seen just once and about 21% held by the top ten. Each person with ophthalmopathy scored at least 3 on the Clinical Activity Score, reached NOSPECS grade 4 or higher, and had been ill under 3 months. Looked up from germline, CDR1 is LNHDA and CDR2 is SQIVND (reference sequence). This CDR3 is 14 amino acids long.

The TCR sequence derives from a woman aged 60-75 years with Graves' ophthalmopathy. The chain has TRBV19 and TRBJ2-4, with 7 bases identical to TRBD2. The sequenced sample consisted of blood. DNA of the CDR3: TGTGCTTTCTCCTCGCGCGGGAGCGGAGACATTCAGTACTTC. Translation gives CAFSSRGSGDIQYF. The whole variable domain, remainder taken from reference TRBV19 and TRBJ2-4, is DGGITQSPKYLFRKEGQNVTLSCEQNLNHDAMYWYRQDPGQGLRLIYYSQIVNDFQKGDIAEGYSVSREKKESFPLTVTSAQKNPTAFYLCAFSSRGSGDIQYFGAGTRLSVL.